Shown below are 10 T cell receptor beta chains from a single sample sequenced in a study of CD8 T cells in ankylosing spondylitis. One entry per CDR3 protein, called by TCRdb with MiXCR from the 5' RACE reads. The table records around 31,000 distinct CDR3 sequences, roughly 29% of them present only once. The sample comprised synovial fluid, either unsorted or a sorted T cell fraction (not recorded which). These receptors came from a male donor with ankylosing spondylitis.

This clonotype was recorded at least ten times. The V call is TRBV11-2, the J call TRBJ2-7; D gene uncertain. Germline V gives CDR1 SGHAT, CDR2 FQNNGV. The CDR3 is made up of 12 amino acids. V was trimmed by 5 bases and J by 3 bases, leaving 8 bases between them. For the CDR3, the DNA is TGTGCCAGCAGCCCACCGGGCTACGAGCAGTACTTC. The encoded protein is CASSPPGYEQYF.

This clonotype was observed a single time. The V and J genes are TRBV5-1 and TRBJ2-2; TRBD2 is a possible D gene (5 bases). Germline V CDR1 and CDR2: SGHRS, YFSETQ. The ends were cut back, 0 bases at V and 4 bases at J, with 10 bases in the middle. The CDR3 spans 15 residues. The chain's CDR3 is CASSLGGGPTGELFF. For the CDR3, the DNA is TGCGCCAGCAGCTTGGGAGGCGGGCCCACCGGGGAGCTGTTTTTT.

In this sample, this clonotype turned up many times. V is TRBV12-3 or TRBV12-4 and J is TRBJ2-1, with D perhaps TRBD1 or TRBD2 (5 bases each). The CDR3 length is 14 residues. Trimming stripped 4 bases from V and 7 bases from J, with 14 bases between. As DNA, the CDR3 is TGTGCCAGCAGTTCAGGGACGCTGCGGAATGAGCAGTTCTTC. Translating gives CASSSGTLRNEQFF.

This clonotype was picked up a small number of times. J is TRBJ2-7 and V is TRBV12-3 or TRBV12-4, with D unresolved. The CDR3 spans 15 residues. The V end was cut by 1 base, the J end by 7 bases, with 17 bases between. The CDR3 region has the DNA TGTGCCAGCAGTTTAGTTGGTCAGGTGGCTTTAGAGCAGTACTTC. This gives the protein CASSLVGQVALEQYF.

V usage is TRBV7-2 and J usage is TRBJ2-5; D is tentatively TRBD1 or TRBD2 (5 bases each). The CDR3 has 15 amino acids. From germline, CDR1 is SGHTA and CDR2 FQGNSA. Trimming stripped 5 bases from V and 5 bases from J, with 18 bases between. Here the CDR3 reads CASSIEAGTRETQYF. In nucleotides, the CDR3 is TGTGCCAGCAGCATAGAGGCAGGGACGCGCGAGACCCAGTACTTC. The full variable domain, in which reference TRBV7-2 and TRBJ2-5 provide the parts outside the CDR3, is GAGVSQSPSNKVTEKGKDVELRCDPISGHTALYWYRQSLGQGLEFLIYFQGNSAPDKSGLPSDRFSAERTGGSVSTLTIQRTQQEDSAVYLCASSIEAGTRETQYFGPGTRLLVL.

The chain carries TRBV20-1 and TRBJ2-7; D unclear. Trimming cost V 1 base and J 4 bases, with 17 bases left between them. The germline CDR1 and CDR2 sequences are DFQATT and SNEGSKA (reference sequence). This CDR3 contains 15 residues. CDR3 loop: CSARGLLTSMYEQYF. CDR3 nucleotides: TGCAGTGCTAGAGGGTTACTGACGTCCATGTACGAGCAGTACTTC.

This clonotype was found a few times. The chain joins TRBV12-3 or TRBV12-4 to TRBJ2-7; D is unclear. This CDR3 spans 13 amino acids. Trimming cost V 1 base and J 7 bases, with 11 bases left between them. CDR3 DNA sequence: TGTGCCAGCAGTTTAGGGACCTACTTGGAGCAGTACTTC. Encoded protein: CASSLGTYLEQYF.

J is TRBJ2-1 and V is TRBV5-4; D may correspond to TRBD1 or TRBD2 (5 bases each). CDR1 is SGHNT and CDR2 is YYREEE in the germline V gene (reference sequence). CDR3 length: 13 amino acids. Trimming pared 0 bases from V and 14 bases from J, leaving 15 bases between. The CDR3 coding sequence is TGTGCCAGCAGCTTGGATCGGGGCCCAGAAGAGTTCTTC. Its translation: CASSLDRGPEEFF.

This clonotype has at least ten counts. The chain couples TRBV19 to TRBJ1-2; D might be TRBD1 (6 bases). The CDR3 contains 14 residues. Germline assignment: CDR1 LNHDA and CDR2 SQIVND (reference sequence). V lost 7 bases and J lost 2, with 14 bases in between. CDR3 sequence reads: CASTPGAYNYGYTF. The CDR3 nucleotides are TGTGCCAGTACCCCAGGGGCCTACAACTATGGCTACACCTTC. Full variable domain (missing parts from reference TRBV19 and TRBJ1-2): DGGITQSPKYLFRKEGQNVTLSCEQNLNHDAMYWYRQDPGQGLRLIYYSQIVNDFQKGDIAEGYSVSREKKESFPLTVTSAQKNPTAFYLCASTPGAYNYGYTFGSGTRLTVV.

The CDR3 region is CASSLSLAGEGGLEQYF. The CDR3 DNA follows: TGCGCCAGCAGCTTGTCGCTAGCGGGTGAGGGGGGTCTCGAGCAGTACTTC. The chain combines TRBV5-1 with TRBJ2-7; 8 bases fit TRBD2. The CDR3 has 17 residues. Germline assignment: CDR1 SGHRS and CDR2 YFSETQ. The V gene end was trimmed by 1 base and the J gene end by 6 bases; junction bases not matched to a gene: 15.